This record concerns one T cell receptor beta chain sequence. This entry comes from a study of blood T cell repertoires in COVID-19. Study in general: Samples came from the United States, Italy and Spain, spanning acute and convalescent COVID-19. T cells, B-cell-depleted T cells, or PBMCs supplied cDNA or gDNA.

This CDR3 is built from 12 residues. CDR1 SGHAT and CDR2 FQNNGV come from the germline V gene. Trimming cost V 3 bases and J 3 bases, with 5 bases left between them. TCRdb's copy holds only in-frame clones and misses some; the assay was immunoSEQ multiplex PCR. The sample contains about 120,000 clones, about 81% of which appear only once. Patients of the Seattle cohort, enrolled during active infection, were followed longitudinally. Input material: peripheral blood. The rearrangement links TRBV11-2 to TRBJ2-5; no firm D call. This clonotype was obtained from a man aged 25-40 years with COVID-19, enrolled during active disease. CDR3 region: CASSFLEETQYF. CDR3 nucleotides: TGTGCCAGCAGCTTCCTCGAAGAGACCCAGTACTTC.